This T cell receptor beta chain was profiled in a study of cytomegalovirus exposure and HLA in healthy donors. This CDR3 is 14 amino acids long. CDR1 and CDR2 from the germline V gene are SGHDT and YYEEEE. Germline trimming cut 2 bases from V and 4 bases from J; bases unmatched to any gene: 2. Sequencing used immunoSEQ multiplex PCR; TCRdb keeps in-frame clones, though not all of them. Altogether 75,000 to 90,000 clones are present, approximately 95% being singletons, with the ten largest covering about 0.7%. Findings and limits, study-wide: Rare TCR sequences dominated, though some public TCRs recurred in many donors. High specificity and sensitivity for cytomegalovirus status were reported for the classifier. A few chains linked to CMV were shown in vitro to be specific for CMV antigens.

This clone was counted a single time. Its target is not known. Sequencing input: PBMCs. This receptor was taken from a woman under 30 in good health and CMV-seronegative. The gene calls are TRBV5-6 and TRBJ1-2; 10 positions match TRBD1. CDR3 region: CASSFRTGGYGYTF. As DNA, the CDR3 is TGTGCCAGCAGCTTCCGGACAGGGGGCTATGGCTACACCTTC.